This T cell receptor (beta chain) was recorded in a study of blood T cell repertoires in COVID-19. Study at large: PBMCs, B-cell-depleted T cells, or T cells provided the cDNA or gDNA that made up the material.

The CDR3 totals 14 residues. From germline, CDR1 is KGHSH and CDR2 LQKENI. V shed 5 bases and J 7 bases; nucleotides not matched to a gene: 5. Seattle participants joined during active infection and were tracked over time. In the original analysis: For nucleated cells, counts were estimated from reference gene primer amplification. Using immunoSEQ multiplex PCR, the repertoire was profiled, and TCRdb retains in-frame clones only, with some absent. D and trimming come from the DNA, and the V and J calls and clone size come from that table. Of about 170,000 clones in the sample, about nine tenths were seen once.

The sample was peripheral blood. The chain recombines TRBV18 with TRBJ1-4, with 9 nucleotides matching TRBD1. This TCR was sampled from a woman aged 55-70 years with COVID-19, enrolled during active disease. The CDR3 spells CASSTTGGSEKLFF. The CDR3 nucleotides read TGTGCCAGCTCAACGACAGGGGGGAGTGAAAAACTGTTTTTT.